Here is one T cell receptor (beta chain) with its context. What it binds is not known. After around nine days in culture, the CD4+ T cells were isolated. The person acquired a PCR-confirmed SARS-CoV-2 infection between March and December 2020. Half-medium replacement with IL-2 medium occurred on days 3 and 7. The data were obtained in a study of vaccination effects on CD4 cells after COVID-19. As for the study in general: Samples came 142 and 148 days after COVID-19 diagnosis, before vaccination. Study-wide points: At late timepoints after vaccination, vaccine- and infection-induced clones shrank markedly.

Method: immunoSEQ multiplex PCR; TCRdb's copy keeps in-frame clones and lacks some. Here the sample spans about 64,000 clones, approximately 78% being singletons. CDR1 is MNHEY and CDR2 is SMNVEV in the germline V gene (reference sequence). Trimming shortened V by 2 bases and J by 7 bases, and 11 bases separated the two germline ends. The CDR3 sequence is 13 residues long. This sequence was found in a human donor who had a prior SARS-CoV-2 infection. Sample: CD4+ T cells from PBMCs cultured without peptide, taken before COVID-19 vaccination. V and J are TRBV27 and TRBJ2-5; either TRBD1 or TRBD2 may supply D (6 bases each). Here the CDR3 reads CASSLRGLGTQYF. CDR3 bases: TGTGCCAGCAGTTTACGGGGGCTCGGGACCCAGTACTTC.